This TCR beta chain came from a study of identical twins. V gave up 1 base and J gave up 1 base, with 12 bases separating them. The germline V gene has CDR1 LGHDT and CDR2 YNNKEL (reference sequence). This CDR3 spans 16 amino acids. TCRdb re-called the 5' RACE reads through MiXCR, storing one row per CDR3 protein. There are about 290,000 distinct CDR3 sequences in the sample; roughly 8.6% occur only once, and approximately 6.5% lies in the top ten. This clonotype was seen more than once but under ten times. In addition, the sample was reused for a study of yellow fever vaccine responses in identical twins.

This chain links TRBV3-1 with TRBJ2-3; D remains ambiguous. The TCR sequence derives from a woman aged 18-30 years in good health. Source material: CD8+ T cells sorted from blood. CDR3 nucleotides: TGTGCCAGCAGCCAAGTCTTGAACCGGCGCACAGATACGCAGTATTTT. As protein: CASSQVLNRRTDTQYF.